Listed below are T cell receptor beta chains from one sample, sequenced in a study of T cell changes during pregnancy in multiple sclerosis. Produced via immunoSEQ multiplex PCR; TCRdb's table is partial and in-frame only. The profile shows more than 85,000 clones, nearly 95% of them singletons. Sequencing used peripheral blood, obtained after pregnancy. The receptors here all came from a female donor in good health, enrolled as a control in a pregnancy study. CDR3s include the opening cysteine and the closing phenylalanine or tryptophan.

CDR3 length	V gene	J gene	CDR3 protein
14	TRBV28	TRBJ1-4	CASSYPGTNEKLFF
14	TRBV27	TRBJ2-7	CASGPPVSSYEQYF
18	TRBV5-6	TRBJ2-7	CASSLMGLAGESSYEQYF
13	TRBV6-1	TRBJ2-3	CASSEGRGDTQYF
14	TRBV10-3	TRBJ1-5	CAIRGEGRGQPQHF
13	TRBV7-9	TRBJ1-2	CASSSNRFYGYTF
15	TRBV19	TRBJ1-1	CASSPTRDRVSEAFF
15	TRBV27	TRBJ2-7	CASSLYPSGAYEQYF
21	TRBV4-1	TRBJ2-1	CASSQSRLAGPSQASYNEQFF
17	TRBV5-4	TRBJ1-2	CASSPGQGAGLGYGYTF
15	TRBV6-5	TRBJ1-2	CASSYSLGADYGYTF
17	TRBV6-9	TRBJ2-5	CASSYSRGGRRKETQYF
17	TRBV28	TRBJ2-2	CASSPLGLAGEGGELFF